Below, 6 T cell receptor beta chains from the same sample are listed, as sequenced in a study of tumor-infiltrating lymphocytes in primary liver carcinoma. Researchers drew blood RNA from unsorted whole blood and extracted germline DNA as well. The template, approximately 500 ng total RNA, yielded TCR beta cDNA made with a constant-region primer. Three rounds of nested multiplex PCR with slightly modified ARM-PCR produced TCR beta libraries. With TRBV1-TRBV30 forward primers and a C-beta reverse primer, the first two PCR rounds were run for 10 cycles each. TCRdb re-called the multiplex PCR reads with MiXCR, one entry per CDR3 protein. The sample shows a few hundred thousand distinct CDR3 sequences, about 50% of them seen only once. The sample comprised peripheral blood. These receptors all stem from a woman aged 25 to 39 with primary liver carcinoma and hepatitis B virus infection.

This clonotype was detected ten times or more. The CDR3 is CASRPGTAYGYTF. The CDR3 DNA follows: TGTGCCAGCAGACCCGGGACGGCCTATGGCTACACCTTC. This rearrangement joins TRBV12-3 or TRBV12-4 to TRBJ1-2; D is perhaps TRBD1 (5 bases). CDR3 length: 13 amino acids. V was clipped by 6 bases and J by 4 bases, with 12 bases between them.

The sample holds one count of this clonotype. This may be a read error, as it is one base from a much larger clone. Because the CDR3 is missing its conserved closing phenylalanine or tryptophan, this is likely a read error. The chain's CDR3 is CASSEDRPTYNEQFS. In DNA form, the CDR3 reads TGCGCCAGCAGTGAGGACAGACCTACCTACAATGAGCAGTTCTCC. The chain recombines TRBV10-2 with TRBJ2-1; D possibly corresponds to TRBD1 (5 bases). The CDR3 is 15 residues long. The V gene's germline CDR1 is WSHSY and CDR2 SAAADI. V gave up 2 bases and J gave up 2 bases, with 10 bases separating them.

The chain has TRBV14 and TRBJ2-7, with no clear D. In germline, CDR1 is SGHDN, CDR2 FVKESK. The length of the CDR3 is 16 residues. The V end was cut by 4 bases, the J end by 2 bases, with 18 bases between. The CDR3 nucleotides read TGTGCCAGCAGCCGGCAAATCGGCAGGTACGCCTACGAGCAGTACTTC. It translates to CASSRQIGRYAYEQYF.

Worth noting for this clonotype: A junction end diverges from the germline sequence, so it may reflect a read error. CDR3 bases: TGTGCTAGCAGCTCAGCAGGATCTAAGGGAGAGCAGTTCTTC. It translates to CASSSAGSKGEQFF. The J gene is TRBJ2-1, the V gene TRBV11-3; no definite D call. The CDR3 is 14 amino acids. From germline, CDR1 is SGHNT and CDR2 YENEEA. The complete variable domain, with remaining parts taken from reference TRBV11-3 and TRBJ2-1, reads EAGVVQSPRYKIIEKKQPVAFWCNPISGHNTLYWYLQNLGQGPELLIRYENEEAVDDSQLPKDRFSAERLKGVDSTLKIQPAELGDSAVYLCASSSAGSKGEQFFGPGTRLTVL.

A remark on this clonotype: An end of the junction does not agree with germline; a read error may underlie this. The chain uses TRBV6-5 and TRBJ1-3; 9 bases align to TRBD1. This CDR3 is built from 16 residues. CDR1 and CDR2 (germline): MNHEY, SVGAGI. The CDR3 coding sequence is TGTGCCAGCAGTTACCGGAACAGGGGGCAAGGAAACATCATATATTTT. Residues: CASSYRNRGQGNIIYF.

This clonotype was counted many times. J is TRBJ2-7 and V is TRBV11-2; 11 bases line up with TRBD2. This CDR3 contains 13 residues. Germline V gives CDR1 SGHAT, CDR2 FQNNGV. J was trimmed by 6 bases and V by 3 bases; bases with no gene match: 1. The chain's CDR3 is CASSFGTSGEQYF. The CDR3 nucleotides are TGTGCCAGCAGCTTCGGGACTAGCGGCGAGCAGTACTTC.